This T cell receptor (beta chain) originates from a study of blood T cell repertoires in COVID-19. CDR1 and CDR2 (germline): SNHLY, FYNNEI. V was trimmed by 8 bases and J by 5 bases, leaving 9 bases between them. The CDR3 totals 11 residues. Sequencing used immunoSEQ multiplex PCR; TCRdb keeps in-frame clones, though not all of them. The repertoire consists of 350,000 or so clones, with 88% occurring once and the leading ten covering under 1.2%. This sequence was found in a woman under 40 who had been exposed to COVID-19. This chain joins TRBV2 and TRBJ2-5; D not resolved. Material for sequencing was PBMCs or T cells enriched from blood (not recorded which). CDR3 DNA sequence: TGTGCCAGCGGGCCGCTCGAGACCCAGTACTTC. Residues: CASGPLETQYF.